Listed here are 6 T cell receptor beta chains from one sample, sequenced in a study of cytomegalovirus exposure and HLA in healthy donors. 13 Jbeta primers and 60 Vbeta primers were used for the PCR. The table came from immunoSEQ multiplex PCR; TCRdb's copy has only in-frame clones and leaves some out. The table includes some 110,000 clones, around 66% detected once. Material: PBMCs. The source is a man aged 18 to 29 in good health and CMV-seronegative.

The gene calls are TRBV6-1 and TRBJ2-5; 7 bases align to TRBD1. The J call may be in error: the DNA end matches TRBJ2-7 better. The CDR3 covers 14 residues. Germline CDR1 is MNHNS and CDR2 is SASEGT. In DNA form, the CDR3 reads TGTGCCAGCAGTGAAGGGGACAGCTCCTACGAGCAGTACTTC. Protein: CASSEGDSSYEQYF.

V gene TRBV5-6 combines with J gene TRBJ1-1, with D uncertain. Germline V gives CDR1 SGHDT, CDR2 YYEEEE. V was clipped by 7 bases and J by 8 bases, with 15 bases between them. The CDR3 totals 12 residues. The CDR3 region is CASSLEQREAFF. The CDR3 bases are TGTGCCAGCTCCTTGGAACAGAGAGAAGCTTTCTTT.

The chain recombines TRBV28 with TRBJ2-7; perhaps TRBD2 as D (5 bases). CDR1 is MDHEN, CDR2 SYDVKM, per germline. The V and J ends lost 6 bases and 0 bases respectively, with 15 bases between them. The CDR3 has 15 amino acids. DNA of the CDR3: TGTGCCAGCAGCCCACGTCCGGGGAGCTCCTACGAGCAGTACTTC. This sequence encodes CASSPRPGSSYEQYF.

This clone was seen a handful of times. An end of the junction does not agree with germline; a read error may underlie this. The chain recombines TRBV5-5 with TRBJ2-7; 12 bases agree with TRBD2. Germline V gene lookup returns CDR1 SGHKS and CDR2 YYEKEE (reference sequence). CDR3 length: 14 residues. Here the CDR3 DNA reads TGTGCCAGCATCCCAGGACTAGCGGGAATGGAAGAGGGCTTC. Its translation is CASIPGLAGMEEGF.

The V call is TRBV27, the J call TRBJ2-4; tentatively, D is TRBD1 (6 bases). The CDR3 totals 17 residues. Per the germline V gene, CDR1 is MNHEY and CDR2 is SMNVEV (reference sequence). V was trimmed by 2 bases and J by 3 bases, leaving 17 bases between them. In DNA form, the CDR3 reads TGTGCCAGCAGTTTAACCCAACAGGGTAGGAGCAAAAACATTCAGTACTTC. It yields the protein CASSLTQQGRSKNIQYF.

The chain has TRBV2 and TRBJ2-1, with 9 positions matching TRBD2. Per the germline V gene, CDR1 is SNHLY and CDR2 is FYNNEI. After removal of 3 bases from V and 5 bases from J, the junction contained 5 bases not matched to a gene. This CDR3 has 15 amino acids. CDR3 amino acids: CASSDRGRANNEQFF. The CDR3 DNA reads as TGTGCCAGCAGTGACCGCGGGAGGGCCAACAATGAGCAGTTCTTC.